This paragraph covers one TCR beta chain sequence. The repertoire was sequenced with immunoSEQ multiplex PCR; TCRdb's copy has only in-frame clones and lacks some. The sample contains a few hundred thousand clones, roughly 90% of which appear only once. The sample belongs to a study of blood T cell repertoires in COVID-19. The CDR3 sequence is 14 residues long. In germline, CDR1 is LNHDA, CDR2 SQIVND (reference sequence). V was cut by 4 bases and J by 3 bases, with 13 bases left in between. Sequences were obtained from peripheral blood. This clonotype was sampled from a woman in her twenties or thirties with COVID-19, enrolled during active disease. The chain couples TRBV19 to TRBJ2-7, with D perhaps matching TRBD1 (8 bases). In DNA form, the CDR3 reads TGTGCCAGTAGTACGGACAGGGACTACTACGAGCAGTACTTC. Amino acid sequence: CASSTDRDYYEQYF. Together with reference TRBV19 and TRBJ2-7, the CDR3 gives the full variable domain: DGGITQSPKYLFRKEGQNVTLSCEQNLNHDAMYWYRQDPGQGLRLIYYSQIVNDFQKGDIAEGYSVSREKKESFPLTVTSAQKNPTAFYLCASSTDRDYYEQYFGPGTRLTVT.